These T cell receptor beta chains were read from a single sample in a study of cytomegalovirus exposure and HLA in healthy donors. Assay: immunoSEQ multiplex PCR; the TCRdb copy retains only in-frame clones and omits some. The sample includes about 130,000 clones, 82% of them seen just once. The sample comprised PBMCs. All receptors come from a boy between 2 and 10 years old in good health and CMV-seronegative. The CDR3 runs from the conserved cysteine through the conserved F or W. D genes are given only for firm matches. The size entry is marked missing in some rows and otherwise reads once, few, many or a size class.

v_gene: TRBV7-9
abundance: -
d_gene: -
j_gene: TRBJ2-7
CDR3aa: CASSLGDTDIGEQYF
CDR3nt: TGTGCCAGCAGTTTAGGGGATACGGACATAGGCGAGCAGTACTTC

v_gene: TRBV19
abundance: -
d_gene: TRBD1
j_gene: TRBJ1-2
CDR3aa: CASSDKDRGPNYGYTF
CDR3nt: TGTGCCAGTAGTGATAAGGACAGGGGGCCGAACTATGGCTACACCTTC

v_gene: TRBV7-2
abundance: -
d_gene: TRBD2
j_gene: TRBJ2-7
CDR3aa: CASSSWTSHQEQYF
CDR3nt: TGTGCCAGCAGCTCATGGACTAGCCACCAGGAGCAGTACTTC

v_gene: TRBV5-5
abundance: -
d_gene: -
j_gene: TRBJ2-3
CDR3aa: CASSLFPAGLADTQYF
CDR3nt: TGTGCCAGCAGCTTGTTTCCGGCGGGTCTCGCAGATACGCAGTATTTT

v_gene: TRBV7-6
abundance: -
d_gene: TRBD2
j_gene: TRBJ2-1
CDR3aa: CASSLSLAREGLYEQFF
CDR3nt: TGTGCCAGCAGCTTAAGCCTAGCGCGGGAGGGCCTTTATGAGCAGTTCTTC

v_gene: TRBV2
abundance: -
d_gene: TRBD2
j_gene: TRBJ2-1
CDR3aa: CASSGGSERGEYNEQFF
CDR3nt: TGTGCCAGCAGTGGGGGCTCAGAGCGGGGGGAATACAATGAGCAGTTCTTC

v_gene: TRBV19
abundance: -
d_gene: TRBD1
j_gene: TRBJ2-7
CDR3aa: CASSSIDRGSYEQYF
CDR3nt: TGTGCCAGTAGTAGTATTGACAGGGGCTCCTACGAGCAGTACTTC

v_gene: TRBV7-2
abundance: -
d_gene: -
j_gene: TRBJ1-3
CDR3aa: CASSLDSTSSGNTIYF
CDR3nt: TGTGCCAGCAGCTTAGACTCCACGAGCTCTGGAAACACCATATATTTT

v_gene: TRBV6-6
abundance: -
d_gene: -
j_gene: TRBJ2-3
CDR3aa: CASRYPSPRGTDTQYF
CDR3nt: TGTGCCAGCAGGTACCCCTCCCCTCGGGGCACAGATACGCAGTATTTT

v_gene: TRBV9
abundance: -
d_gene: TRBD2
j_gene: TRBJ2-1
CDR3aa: CASSVEAGIYNEQFF
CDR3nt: TGTGCCAGCAGCGTAGAAGCGGGGATCTACAATGAGCAGTTCTTC

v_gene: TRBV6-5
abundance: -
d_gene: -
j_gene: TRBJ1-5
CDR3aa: CASRPQGRGNQPQHF
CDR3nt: TGTGCCAGCAGGCCTCAGGGCAGGGGCAATCAGCCCCAGCATTTT

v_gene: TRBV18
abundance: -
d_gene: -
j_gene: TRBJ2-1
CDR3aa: CASSPVEGLQGEQFF
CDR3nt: TGTGCCAGCTCACCAGTCGAGGGACTCCAGGGTGAGCAGTTCTTC

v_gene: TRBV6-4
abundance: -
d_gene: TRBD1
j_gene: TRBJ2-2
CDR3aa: CASSRTGITGELFF
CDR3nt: TGTGCCAGCAGTCGGACAGGGATCACCGGGGAGCTGTTTTTT

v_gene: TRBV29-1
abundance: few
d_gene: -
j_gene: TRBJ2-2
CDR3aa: CSATQTGELFF
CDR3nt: TGCAGCGCAACACAGACCGGGGAGCTGTTTTTT

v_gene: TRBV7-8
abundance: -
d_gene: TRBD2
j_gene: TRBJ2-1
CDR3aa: CASSPYEASGGVNEQFF
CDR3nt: TGTGCCAGCAGCCCCTACGAGGCTAGCGGAGGGGTGAATGAGCAGTTCTTC

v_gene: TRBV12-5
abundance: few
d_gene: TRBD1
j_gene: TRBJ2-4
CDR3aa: CASGTGTAAKNIQYF
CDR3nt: TGTGCTAGTGGGACGGGGACAGCAGCCAAAAACATTCAGTACTTC

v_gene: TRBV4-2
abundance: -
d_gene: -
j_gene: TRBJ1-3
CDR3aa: CASSYDITGNTIYF
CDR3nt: TGTGCCAGCAGCTATGACATTACTGGAAACACCATATATTTT

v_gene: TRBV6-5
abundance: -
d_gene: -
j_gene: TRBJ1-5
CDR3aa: CASSYYPQGLNQPQHF
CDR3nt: TGTGCCAGCAGTTACTACCCACAGGGTCTTAATCAGCCCCAGCATTTT